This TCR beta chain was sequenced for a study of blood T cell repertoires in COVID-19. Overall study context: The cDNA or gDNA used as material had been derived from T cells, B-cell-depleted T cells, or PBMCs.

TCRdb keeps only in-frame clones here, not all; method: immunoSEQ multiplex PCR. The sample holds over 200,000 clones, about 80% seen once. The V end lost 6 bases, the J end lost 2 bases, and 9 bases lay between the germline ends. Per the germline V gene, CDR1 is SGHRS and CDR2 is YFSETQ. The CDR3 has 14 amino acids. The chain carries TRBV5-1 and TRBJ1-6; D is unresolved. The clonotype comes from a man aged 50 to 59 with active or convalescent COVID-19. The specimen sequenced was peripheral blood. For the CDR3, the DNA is TGCGCCAGCAAGGGAGGCACCTATAATTCACCCCTCCACTTT. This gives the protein CASKGGTYNSPLHF.